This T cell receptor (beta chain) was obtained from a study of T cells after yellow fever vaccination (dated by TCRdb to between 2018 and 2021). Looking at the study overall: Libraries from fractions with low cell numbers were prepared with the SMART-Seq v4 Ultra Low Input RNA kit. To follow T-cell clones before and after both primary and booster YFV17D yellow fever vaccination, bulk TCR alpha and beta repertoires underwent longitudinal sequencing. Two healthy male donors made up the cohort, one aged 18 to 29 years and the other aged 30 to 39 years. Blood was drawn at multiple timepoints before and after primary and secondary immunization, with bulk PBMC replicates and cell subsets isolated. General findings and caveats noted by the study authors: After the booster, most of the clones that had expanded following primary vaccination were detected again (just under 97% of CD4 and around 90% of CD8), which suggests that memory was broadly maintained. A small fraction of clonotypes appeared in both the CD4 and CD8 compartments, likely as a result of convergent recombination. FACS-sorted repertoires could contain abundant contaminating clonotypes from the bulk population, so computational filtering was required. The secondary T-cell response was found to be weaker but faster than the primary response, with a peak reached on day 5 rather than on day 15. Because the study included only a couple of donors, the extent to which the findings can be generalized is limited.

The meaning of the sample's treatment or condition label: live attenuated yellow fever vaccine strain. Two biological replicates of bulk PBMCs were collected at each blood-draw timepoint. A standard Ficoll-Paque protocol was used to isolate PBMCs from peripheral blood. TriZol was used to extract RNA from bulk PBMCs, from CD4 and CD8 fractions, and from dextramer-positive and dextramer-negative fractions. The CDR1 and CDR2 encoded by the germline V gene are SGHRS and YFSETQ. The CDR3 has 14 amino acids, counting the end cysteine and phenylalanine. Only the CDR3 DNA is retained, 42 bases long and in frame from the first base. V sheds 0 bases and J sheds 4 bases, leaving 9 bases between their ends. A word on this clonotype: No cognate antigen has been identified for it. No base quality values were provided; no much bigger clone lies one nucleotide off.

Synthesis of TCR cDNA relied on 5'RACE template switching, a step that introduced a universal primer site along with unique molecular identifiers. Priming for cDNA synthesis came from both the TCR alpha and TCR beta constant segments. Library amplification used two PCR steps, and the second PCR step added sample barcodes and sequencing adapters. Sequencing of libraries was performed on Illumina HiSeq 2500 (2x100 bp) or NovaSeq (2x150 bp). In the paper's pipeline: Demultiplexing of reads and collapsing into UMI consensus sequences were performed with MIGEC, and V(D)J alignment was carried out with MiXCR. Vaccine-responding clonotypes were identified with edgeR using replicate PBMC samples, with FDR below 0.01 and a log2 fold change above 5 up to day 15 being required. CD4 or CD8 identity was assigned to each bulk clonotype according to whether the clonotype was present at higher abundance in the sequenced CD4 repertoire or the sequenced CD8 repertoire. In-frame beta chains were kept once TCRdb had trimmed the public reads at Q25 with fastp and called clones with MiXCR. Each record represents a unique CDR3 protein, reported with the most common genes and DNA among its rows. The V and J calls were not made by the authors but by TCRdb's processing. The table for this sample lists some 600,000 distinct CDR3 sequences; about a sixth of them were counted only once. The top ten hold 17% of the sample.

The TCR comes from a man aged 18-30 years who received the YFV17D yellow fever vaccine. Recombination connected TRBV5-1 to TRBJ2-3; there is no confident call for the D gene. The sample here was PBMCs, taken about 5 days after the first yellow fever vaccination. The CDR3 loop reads CASSLALAPDTQYF. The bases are TGCGCCAGCAGCTTGGCCCTCGCGCCAGATACGCAGTATTTT.